Sequencing of this T cell receptor beta chain was carried out in a study of shared clonotypes between healthy human individuals. Study overall: The study used three CD4 naive, three CD4 memory, two CD8 naive and one CD8 memory plate per donor.

An assay was performed, and its level was deep. Sequencing used immunoSEQ multiplex PCR; TCRdb keeps in-frame clones, though not all of them. This sample has 2 million to 2.5 million clones, with about 92% found just once. Trimming shortened V by 3 bases and J by 5 bases, and 10 bases separated the two germline ends. CDR3 length equals 13 residues. Germline V gene sequence: CDR1 ENHRY, CDR2 SYGVKD. Remarks on this clone: The antigen remains unidentified.

General study points: Even with large depth, rarefaction showed that sorted-subset sequencing was incomplete.

Naive-designated CD8 cells lacked CD45RO, were positively enriched for CCR7, and omitted terminally differentiated effector memory CD45RA+ cells. The sample consisted of naive CD8+ T cells from PBMCs. The origin of this receptor is a man aged 18 to 35 in good health. Some clones in this sample may be carry-over from other donors' samples. The V gene is TRBV10-3, the J gene TRBJ1-1; D might be TRBD1 (5 bases). The CDR3 protein is CAISDMGGTEAFF. CDR3 sequence (DNA): TGTGCCATCAGTGATATGGGGGGGACTGAAGCTTTCTTT.